This TCR beta chain was captured by sequencing in a study of T cell repertoires in cytomegalovirus infection. Whole-study context: Researchers turned to recently identified HLA-C-restricted CMV epitopes as well as well-studied HLA-B-restricted ones. It can be stated that public TCR beta signatures indicated CMV infection as well as a matching HLA type.

The table lists this clonotype with a few counts. Its antigen is not identified. TCRdb re-called the reads with MiXCR, one entry per CDR3 protein. This sample yields under 200,000 distinct CDR3 sequences, of which about 20% are seen a single time; roughly 25% belongs to the top ten. This CDR3 region has 15 residues. The V gene lost 0 bases and the J gene lost 2 bases, with 9 bases spanning the gap. Per germline, CDR1 SGHVS and CDR2 FQNEAQ. Study outcomes and limitations: The study found HLA-C-restricted CMV-specific TCR beta clonotypes dominating the ex vivo response. Accumulated public TCR beta family frequency recognized individuals carrying CMV together with the relevant HLA.

The specimen comprised CD8+ T cells from cultured PBMCs, sampled from culture after CMV antigen stimulation. The rearrangement joins TRBV7-8 to TRBJ2-3; perhaps TRBD2 as D (6 bases). The source of this sequence is a human donor in good health (CMV status not recorded). Some clones in this sample may be carry-over from other donors' samples. Here the CDR3 reads CASSLAGTYTDTQYF. The CDR3 DNA follows: TGTGCCAGCAGCTTAGCTGGGACTTACACAGATACGCAGTATTTT.